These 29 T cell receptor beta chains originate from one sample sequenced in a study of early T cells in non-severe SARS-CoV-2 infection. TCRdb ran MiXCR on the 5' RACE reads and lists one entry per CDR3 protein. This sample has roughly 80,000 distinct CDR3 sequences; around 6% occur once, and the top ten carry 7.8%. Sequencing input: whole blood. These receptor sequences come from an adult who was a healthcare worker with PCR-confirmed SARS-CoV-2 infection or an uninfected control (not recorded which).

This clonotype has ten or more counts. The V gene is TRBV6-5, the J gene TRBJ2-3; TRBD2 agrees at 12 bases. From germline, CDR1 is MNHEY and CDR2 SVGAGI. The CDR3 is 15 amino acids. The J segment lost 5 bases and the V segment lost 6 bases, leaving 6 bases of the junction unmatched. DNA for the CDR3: TGTGCCAGCAGGGAATCGGGACTAGCGGGAGATACGCAGTATTTT. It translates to CASRESGLAGDTQYF.

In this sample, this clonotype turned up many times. CDR3 protein: CASSLTPDTEAFF. The CDR3 DNA reads TGTGCCAGCAGCTTGACCCCGGACACTGAAGCTTTCTTT. The rearrangement uses TRBV5-4 and TRBJ1-1; D not certain. The CDR3 loop spans 13 amino acids. CDR1 is SGHNT and CDR2 is YYREEE in the germline V gene (reference sequence). With 1 base removed from V and 3 bases from J, the gap between germline ends came to 7 bases.

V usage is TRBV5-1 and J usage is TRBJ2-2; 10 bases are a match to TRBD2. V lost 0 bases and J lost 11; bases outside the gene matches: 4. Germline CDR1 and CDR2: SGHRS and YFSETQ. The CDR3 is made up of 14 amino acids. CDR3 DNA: TGCGCCAGCAGCTTGGCCGCTAGCGGGGGTGAGCTGTTTTTT. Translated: CASSLAASGGELFF.

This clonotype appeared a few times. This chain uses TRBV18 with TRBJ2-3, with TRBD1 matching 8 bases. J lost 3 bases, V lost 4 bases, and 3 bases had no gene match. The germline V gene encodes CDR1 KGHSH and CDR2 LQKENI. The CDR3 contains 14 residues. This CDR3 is CASSRDRGTDTQYF. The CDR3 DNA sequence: TGTGCCAGCTCACGAGACAGGGGTACAGATACGCAGTATTTT.

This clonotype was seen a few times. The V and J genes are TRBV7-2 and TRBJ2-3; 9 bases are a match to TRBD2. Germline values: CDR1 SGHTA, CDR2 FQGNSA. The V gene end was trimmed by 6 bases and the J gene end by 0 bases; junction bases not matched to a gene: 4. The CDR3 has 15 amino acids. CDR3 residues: CASRGLADSTDTQYF. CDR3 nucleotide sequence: TGTGCCAGCAGGGGACTAGCAGATAGCACAGATACGCAGTATTTT.

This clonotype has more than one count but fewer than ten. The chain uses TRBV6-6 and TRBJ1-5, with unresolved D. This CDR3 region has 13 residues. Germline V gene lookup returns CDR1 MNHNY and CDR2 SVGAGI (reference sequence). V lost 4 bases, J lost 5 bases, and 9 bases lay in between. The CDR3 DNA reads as TGTGCCAGCAGTTGGAGGGATCATCAGCCCCAGCATTTT. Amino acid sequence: CASSWRDHQPQHF.

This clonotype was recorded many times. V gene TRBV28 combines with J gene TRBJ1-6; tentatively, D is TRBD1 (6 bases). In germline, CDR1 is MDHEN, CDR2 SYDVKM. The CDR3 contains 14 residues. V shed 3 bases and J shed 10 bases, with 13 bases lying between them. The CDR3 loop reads CASSLVGGPSPLHF. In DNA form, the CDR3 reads TGTGCCAGCAGTTTGGTCGGGGGGCCGTCACCCCTCCACTTT.

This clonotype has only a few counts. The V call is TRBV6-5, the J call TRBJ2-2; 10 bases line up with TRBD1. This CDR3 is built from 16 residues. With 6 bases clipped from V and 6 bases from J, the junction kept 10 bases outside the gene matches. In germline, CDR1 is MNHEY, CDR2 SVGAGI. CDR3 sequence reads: CASSLTGTGVSGELFF. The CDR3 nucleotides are TGTGCCAGCAGCCTCACCGGGACAGGGGTCTCCGGGGAGCTGTTTTTT.

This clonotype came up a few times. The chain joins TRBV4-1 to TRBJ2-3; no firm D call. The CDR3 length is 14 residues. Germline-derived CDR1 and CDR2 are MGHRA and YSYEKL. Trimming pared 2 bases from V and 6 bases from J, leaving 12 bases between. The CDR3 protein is CASSQPTGADTQYF. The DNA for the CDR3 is TGCGCCAGCAGCCAACCCACCGGTGCTGATACGCAGTATTTT.

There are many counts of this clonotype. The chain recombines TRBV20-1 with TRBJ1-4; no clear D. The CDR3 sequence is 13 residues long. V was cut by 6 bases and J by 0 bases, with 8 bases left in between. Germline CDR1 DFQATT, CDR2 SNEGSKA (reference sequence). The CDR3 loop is CSAERATNEKLFF. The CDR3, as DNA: TGCAGTGCCGAACGGGCAACTAATGAAAAACTGTTTTTT.

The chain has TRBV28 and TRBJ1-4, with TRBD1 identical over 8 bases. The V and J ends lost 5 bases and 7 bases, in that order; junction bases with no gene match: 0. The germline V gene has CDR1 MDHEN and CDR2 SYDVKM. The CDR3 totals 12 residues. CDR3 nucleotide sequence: TGTGCCAGCAGTGACAGGGGTGAAAAACTGTTTTTT. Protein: CASSDRGEKLFF.

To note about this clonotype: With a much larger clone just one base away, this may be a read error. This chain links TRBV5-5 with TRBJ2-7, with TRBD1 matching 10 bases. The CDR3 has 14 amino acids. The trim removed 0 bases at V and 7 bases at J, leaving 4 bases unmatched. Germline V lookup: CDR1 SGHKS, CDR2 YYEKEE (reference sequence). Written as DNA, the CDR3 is TGTGCCAGCAGCTTGGGACAGGGGGCAACAGAGCAGTACTTC. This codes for CASSLGQGATEQYF. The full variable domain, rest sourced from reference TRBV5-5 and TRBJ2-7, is DAGVTQSPTHLIKTRGQQVTLRCSPISGHKSVSWYQQVLGQGPQFIFQYYEKEERGRGNFPDRFSARQFPNYSSELNVNALLLGDSALYLCASSLGQGATEQYFGPGTRLTVT.

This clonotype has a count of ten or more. DNA for the CDR3: TGTGCCAGCAGCTTTGACCAGGGGGCATCTGGGGCCAACGTCCTGACTTTC. Amino acid sequence: CASSFDQGASGANVLTF. V is TRBV7-9 and J is TRBJ2-6; 8 nucleotides agree with TRBD1. The J segment lost 1 base and the V segment lost 3 bases, leaving 5 bases of the junction unmatched. The CDR3 is 17 residues long. Germline loops: CDR1 SEHNR, CDR2 FQNEAQ (reference sequence).

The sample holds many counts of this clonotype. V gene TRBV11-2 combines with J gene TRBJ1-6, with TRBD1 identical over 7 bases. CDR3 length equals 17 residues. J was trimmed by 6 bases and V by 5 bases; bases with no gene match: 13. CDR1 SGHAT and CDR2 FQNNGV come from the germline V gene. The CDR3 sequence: CASSQDITGVGNSPLHF. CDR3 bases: TGTGCCAGCAGCCAAGACATAACAGGGGTTGGTAATTCACCCCTCCACTTT. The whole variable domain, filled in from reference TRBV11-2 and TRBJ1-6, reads EAGVAQSPRYKIIEKRQSVAFWCNPISGHATLYWYQQILGQGPKLLIQFQNNGVVDDSQLPKDRFSAERLKGVDSTLKIQPAKLEDSAVYLCASSQDITGVGNSPLHFGNGTRLTVT.

This CDR3 is CASSPGTSAFEQYF. CDR3 DNA: TGTGCCAGCAGTCCCGGGACCTCAGCCTTCGAGCAGTACTTC. The chain couples TRBV6-2 or TRBV6-3 to TRBJ2-7, with D possibly called TRBD1 or TRBD2 (5 bases each). The CDR3 length is 14 residues. Germline V lookup: CDR1 MNHEY, CDR2 SVGEGT. V lost 5 bases and J 6 bases, leaving 17 bases between the germline ends.

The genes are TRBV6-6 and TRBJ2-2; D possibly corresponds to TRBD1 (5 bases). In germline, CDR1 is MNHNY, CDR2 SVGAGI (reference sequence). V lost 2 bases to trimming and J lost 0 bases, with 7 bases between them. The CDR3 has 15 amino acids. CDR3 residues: CASSYHRTNTGELFF. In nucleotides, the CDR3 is TGTGCCAGCAGTTACCACAGGACGAACACCGGGGAGCTGTTTTTT.

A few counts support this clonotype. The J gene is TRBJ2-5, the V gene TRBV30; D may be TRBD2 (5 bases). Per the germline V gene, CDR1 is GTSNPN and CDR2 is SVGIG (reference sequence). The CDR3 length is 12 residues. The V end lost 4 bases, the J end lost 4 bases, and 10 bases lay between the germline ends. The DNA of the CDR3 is TGTGCCTGGACGCTAGCACTAGAGACCCAGTACTTC. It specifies CAWTLALETQYF.

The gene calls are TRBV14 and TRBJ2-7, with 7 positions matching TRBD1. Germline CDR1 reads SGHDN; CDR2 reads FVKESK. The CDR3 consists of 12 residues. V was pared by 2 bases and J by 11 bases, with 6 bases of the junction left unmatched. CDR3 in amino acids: CASSQLQGIKYF. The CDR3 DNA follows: TGTGCCAGCAGCCAACTACAGGGGATCAAGTACTTC. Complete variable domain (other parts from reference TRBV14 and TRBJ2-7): EAGVTQFPSHSVIEKGQTVTLRCDPISGHDNLYWYRRVMGKEIKFLLHFVKESKQDESGMPNNRFLAERTGGTYSTLKVQPAELEDSGVYFCASSQLQGIKYFGPGTRLTVT.

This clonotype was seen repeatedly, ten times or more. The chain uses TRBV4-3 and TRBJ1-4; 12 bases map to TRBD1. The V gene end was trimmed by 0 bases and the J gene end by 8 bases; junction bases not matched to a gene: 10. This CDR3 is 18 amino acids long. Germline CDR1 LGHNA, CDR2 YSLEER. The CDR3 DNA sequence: TGCGCCAGCAGCCAAGATTACGGGACAGGGGGCGCTGGGGAAAAACTGTTTTTT. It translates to CASSQDYGTGGAGEKLFF.

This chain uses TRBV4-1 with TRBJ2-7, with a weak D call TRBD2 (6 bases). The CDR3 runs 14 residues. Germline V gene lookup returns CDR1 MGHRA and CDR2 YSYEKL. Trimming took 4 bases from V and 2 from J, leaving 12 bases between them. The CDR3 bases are TGCGCCAGCAGCCCGGGACTTTGGGCCTACGAGCAGTACTTC. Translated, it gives CASSPGLWAYEQYF.

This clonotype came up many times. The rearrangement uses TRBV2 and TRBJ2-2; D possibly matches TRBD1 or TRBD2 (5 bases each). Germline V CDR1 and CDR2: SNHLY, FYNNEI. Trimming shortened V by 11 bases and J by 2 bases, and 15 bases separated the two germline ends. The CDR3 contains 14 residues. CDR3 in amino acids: CAGHRDLNTGELFF. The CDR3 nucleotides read TGTGCCGGCCACCGGGACCTAAACACCGGGGAGCTGTTTTTT.

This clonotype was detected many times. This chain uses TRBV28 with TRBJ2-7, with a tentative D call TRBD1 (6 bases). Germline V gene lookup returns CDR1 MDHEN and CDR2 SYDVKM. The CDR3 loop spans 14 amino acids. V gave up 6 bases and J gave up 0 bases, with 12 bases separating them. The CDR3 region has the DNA TGTGCCAGCAGGCCCGCGGACAGCTCCTACGAGCAGTACTTC. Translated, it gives CASRPADSSYEQYF.

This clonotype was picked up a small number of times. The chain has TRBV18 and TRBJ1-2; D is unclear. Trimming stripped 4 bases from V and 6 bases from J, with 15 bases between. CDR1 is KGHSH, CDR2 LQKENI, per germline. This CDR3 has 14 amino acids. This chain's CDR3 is CASSLVKGENGYTF. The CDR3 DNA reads TGTGCCAGCTCACTGGTCAAGGGTGAAAATGGCTACACCTTC.

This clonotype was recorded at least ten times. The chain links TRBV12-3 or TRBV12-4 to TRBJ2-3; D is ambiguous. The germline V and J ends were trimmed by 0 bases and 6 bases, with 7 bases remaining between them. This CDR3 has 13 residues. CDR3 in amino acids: CASSLALGDTQYF. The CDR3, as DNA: TGTGCCAGCAGTTTAGCGCTTGGGGATACGCAGTATTTT.

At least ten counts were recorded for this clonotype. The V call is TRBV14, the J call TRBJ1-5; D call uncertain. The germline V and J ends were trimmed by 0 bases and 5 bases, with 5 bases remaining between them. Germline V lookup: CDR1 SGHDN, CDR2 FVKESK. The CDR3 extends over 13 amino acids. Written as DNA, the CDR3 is TGTGCCAGCAGCCAAGATATGGATCAGCCCCAGCATTTT. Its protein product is CASSQDMDQPQHF.

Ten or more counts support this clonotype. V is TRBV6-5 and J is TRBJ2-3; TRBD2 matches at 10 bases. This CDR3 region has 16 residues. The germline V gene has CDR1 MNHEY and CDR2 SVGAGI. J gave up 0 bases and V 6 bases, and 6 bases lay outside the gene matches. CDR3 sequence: CASRAIAGGSTDTQYF. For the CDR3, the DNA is TGTGCCAGCAGGGCAATAGCGGGGGGTAGCACAGATACGCAGTATTTT.

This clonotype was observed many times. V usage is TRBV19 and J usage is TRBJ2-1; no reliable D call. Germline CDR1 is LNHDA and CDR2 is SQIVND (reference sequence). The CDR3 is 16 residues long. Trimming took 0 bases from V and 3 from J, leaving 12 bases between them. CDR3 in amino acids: CASSIDRDVSYNEQFF. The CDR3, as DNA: TGTGCCAGTAGTATAGATCGCGACGTTAGCTACAATGAGCAGTTCTTC.

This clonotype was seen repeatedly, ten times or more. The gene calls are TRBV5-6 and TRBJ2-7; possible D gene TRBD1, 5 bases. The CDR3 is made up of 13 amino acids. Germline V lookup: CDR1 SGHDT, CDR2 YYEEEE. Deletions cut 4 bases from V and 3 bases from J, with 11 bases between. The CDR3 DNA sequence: TGTGCCAGCAGCAAGGACATCTACTACGAGCAGTACTTC. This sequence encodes CASSKDIYYEQYF. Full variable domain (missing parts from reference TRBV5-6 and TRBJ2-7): DAGVTQSPTHLIKTRGQQVTLRCSPKSGHDTVSWYQQALGQGPQFIFQYYEEEERQRGNFPDRFSGHQFPNYSSELNVNALLLGDSALYLCASSKDIYYEQYFGPGTRLTVT.

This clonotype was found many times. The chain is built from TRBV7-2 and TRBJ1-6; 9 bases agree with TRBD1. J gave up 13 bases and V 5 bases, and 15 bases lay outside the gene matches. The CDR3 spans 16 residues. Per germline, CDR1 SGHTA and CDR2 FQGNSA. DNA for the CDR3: TGTGCCAGCAGCCTAGGGCCGGGACAGGGTTTTGGGCCCCTCCACTTT. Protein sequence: CASSLGPGQGFGPLHF. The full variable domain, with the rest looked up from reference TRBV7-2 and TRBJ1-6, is GAGVSQSPSNKVTEKGKDVELRCDPISGHTALYWYRQSLGQGLEFLIYFQGNSAPDKSGLPSDRFSAERTGGSVSTLTIQRTQQEDSAVYLCASSLGPGQGFGPLHFGNGTRLTVT.